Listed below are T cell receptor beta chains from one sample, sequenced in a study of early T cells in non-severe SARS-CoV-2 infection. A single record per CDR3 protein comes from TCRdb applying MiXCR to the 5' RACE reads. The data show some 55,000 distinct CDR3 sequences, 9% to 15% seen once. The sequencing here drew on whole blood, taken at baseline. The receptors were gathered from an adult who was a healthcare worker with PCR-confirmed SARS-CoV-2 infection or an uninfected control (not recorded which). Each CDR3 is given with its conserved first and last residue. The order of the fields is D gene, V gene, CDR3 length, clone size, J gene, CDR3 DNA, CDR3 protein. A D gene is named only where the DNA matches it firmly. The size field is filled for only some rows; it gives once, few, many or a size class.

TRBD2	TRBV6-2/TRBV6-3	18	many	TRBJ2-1	TGTGCCAGCAGTTATCAACGGTTTGCGGGAGGCCCCTACAATGAGCAGTTCTTC	CASSYQRFAGGPYNEQFF
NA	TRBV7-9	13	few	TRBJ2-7	TGTGCCACCCAGGGGAGTCCGGCTTACGAGCAGTACTTC	CATQGSPAYEQYF
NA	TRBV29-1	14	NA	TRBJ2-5	TGCAGCGTTGCTCTGGGAGGGGGCCAAGAGACCCAGTACTTC	CSVALGGGQETQYF
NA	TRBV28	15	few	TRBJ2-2	TGTGCCAGCAGCCCTGGGACACAACAGACCGGGGAGCTGTTTTTT	CASSPGTQQTGELFF
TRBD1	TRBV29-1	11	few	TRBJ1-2	TGCAGCGCCAGGGGGGCGCATGGCTACACCTTC	CSARGAHGYTF
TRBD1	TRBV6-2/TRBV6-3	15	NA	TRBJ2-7	TGTGCCAGCAGTTACGGGACAGGGGATCCCTACGAGCAGTACTTC	CASSYGTGDPYEQYF
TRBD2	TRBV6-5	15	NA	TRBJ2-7	TGTGCCAGCAGCCCGGGGGGGTCACCCCTCTACGAGCAGTACTTC	CASSPGGSPLYEQYF
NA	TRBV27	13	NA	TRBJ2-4	TGTGCCAGCAGCTTTACAGGGCTGGGCATTCAGTACTTC	CASSFTGLGIQYF
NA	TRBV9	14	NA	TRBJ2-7	TGTGCCAGCAGCGTAAGCCTAGAACCCTACGAGCAGTACTTC	CASSVSLEPYEQYF
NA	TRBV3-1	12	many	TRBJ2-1	TGTGCCAGCAGCCTCGTCAGGAATGAGCAGTTCTTC	CASSLVRNEQFF
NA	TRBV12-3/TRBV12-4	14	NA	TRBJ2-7	TGTGCCAGCAGTTTTCTCCCGAAAGACTACGAGCAGTACTTC	CASSFLPKDYEQYF
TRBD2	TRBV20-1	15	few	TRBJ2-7	TGCAGTGCTAGAGATCTAGCGGGGCCCTCCTACGAGCAGTACTTC	CSARDLAGPSYEQYF
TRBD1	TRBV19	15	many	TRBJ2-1	TGTGCCAGTAGTCCCCGACAGGGATTGGTCAATGAGCAGTTCTTC	CASSPRQGLVNEQFF
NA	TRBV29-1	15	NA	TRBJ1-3	TGCAGCGTTGCGCCGTCTCGCGGGGAGGCAAACACCATATATTTT	CSVAPSRGEANTIYF
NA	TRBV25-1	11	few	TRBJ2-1	TGTGCCAGCAGTCCCAGGGTTGAGCAGTTCTTC	CASSPRVEQFF
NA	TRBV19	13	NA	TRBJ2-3	TGTGCCAGTACCCTAAACTCGGGGGATACGCAGTATTTT	CASTLNSGDTQYF
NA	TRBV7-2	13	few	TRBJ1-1	TGTGCCAGCAGCCTAATGGCGAATCCTGAAGCTTTCTTT	CASSLMANPEAFF
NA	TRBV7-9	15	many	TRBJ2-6	TGTGCCAGCAGCTTATCTGAATCTGGGGCCAACGTCCTGACTTTC	CASSLSESGANVLTF
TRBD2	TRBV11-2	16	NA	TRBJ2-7	TGTGCCAGCAGCCCACGACTAGCGGGAGGGGCGTACGAGCAGTACTTC	CASSPRLAGGAYEQYF
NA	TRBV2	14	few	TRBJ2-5	TGTGCCAGCGTCGGACTTTCGTACCAAGAGACCCAGTACTTC	CASVGLSYQETQYF
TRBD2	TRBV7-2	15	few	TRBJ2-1	TGTGCCAGCAGCTTCACTAGCGGAACTAACAATGAGCAGTTCTTC	CASSFTSGTNNEQFF
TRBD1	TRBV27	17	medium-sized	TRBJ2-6	TGTGCCAGCAGTTTCGGACAGGGGGCCGCCGGGGCCAACGTCCTGACTTTC	CASSFGQGAAGANVLTF
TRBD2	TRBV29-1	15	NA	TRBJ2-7	TGCAGCGCCAGCCCGGGACTAGCGGGGTCCTACGAGCAGTACTTC	CSASPGLAGSYEQYF
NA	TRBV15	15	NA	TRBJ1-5	TGTGCCACCAGCAGAGATATGGGACCCAATCAGCCCCAGCATTTT	CATSRDMGPNQPQHF
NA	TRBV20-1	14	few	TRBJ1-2	TGCAGTGCTATAGAGTTTCGGGGAATCAACGGCTACACCTTC	CSAIEFRGINGYTF
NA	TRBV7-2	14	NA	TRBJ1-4	TGTGCCAGCAGCCCCCGGACAGCTAATGAAAAACTGTTTTTT	CASSPRTANEKLFF
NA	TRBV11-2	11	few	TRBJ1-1	TGTGCCACCCTGGGGGGACCTGACGCTTTCTTT	CATLGGPDAFF
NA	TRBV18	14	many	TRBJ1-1	TGTGCCAGCTCACCACCGCAACAGGCCACTGAAGCTTTCTTT	CASSPPQQATEAFF
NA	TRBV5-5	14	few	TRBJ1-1	TGTGCCAGCAGCTTGGGCCTTATGAACACTGAAGCTTTCTTT	CASSLGLMNTEAFF
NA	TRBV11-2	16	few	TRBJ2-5	TGTGCCAGCAGCTTATCGTACGGGAGCCCGCAAGAGACCCAGTACTTC	CASSLSYGSPQETQYF
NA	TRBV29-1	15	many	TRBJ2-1	TGCAGCGTTGAAGAACGTGCGGGATCGGGGAATGAGCAGTTCTTC	CSVEERAGSGNEQFF
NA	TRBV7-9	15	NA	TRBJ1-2	TGTGCCAGCAGCCTAGACTTAACGCGAGCCTATGGCTACACCTTC	CASSLDLTRAYGYTF
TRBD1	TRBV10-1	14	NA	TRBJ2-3	TGCGCCACCAGCGGGACAGGGCCCACAGATACGCAGTATTTT	CATSGTGPTDTQYF
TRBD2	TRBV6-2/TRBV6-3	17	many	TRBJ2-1	TGTGCCAGCAGTTCGAGGCACTCCGGGAGGGCCGGGAATGAGCAGTTCTTC	CASSSRHSGRAGNEQFF
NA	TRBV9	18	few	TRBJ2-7	TGTGCCAGCAGCGTAGCTGAGGGCAGGGGGGTTTCCTCCTACGAGCAGTACTTC	CASSVAEGRGVSSYEQYF
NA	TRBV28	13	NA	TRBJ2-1	TGTGCCAGCAGTTTATACAGGAAAAATGAGCAGTTCTTC	CASSLYRKNEQFF
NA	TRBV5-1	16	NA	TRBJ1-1	TGCGCCAGCAGCTTTTCCGCAGGGGTATCGAACACTGAAGCTTTCTTT	CASSFSAGVSNTEAFF
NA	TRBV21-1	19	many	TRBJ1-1	TGTGCCAGCAGCAAAGCACAGGGAGAGGTGAATGGGATGAACACTGAAGCTTTCTTT	CASSKAQGEVNGMNTEAFF
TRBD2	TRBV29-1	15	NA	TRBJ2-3	TGCAGCGTTGGTCAGGCTAGCGGGGGCACAGATACGCAGTATTTT	CSVGQASGGTDTQYF
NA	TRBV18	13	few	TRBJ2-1	TGTGCCAGCTCACCTCAACCTCACAATGAGCAGTTCTTC	CASSPQPHNEQFF
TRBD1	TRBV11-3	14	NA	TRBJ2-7	TGTGCCAGCAGCCCCGACAGGGGGATGTACGAGCAGTACTTC	CASSPDRGMYEQYF
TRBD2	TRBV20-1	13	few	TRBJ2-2	TGCAGTGCTAGAGACACTAGCGCCGGGGAGCTGTTTTTT	CSARDTSAGELFF
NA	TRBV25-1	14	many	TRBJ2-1	TGTGCCAGCAGTGATAGTCAGTTCTACAATGAGCAGTTCTTC	CASSDSQFYNEQFF
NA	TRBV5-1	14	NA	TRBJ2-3	TGCGCCAGCAGCCCTGGACAGAGCACAGATACGCAGTATTTT	CASSPGQSTDTQYF
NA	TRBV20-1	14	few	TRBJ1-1	TGCAGTGCTAGCCCAACAGGGTCGTACACTGAAGCTTTCTTT	CSASPTGSYTEAFF
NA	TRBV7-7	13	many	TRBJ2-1	TGTGCCAGCAGCTTAGGGAGTCGAGATGAGCAGTTCTTC	CASSLGSRDEQFF
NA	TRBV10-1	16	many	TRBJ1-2	TGCGCCAGCTCCATAAGCCGTGGGGGGCCCAGCTATGGCTACACCTTC	CASSISRGGPSYGYTF
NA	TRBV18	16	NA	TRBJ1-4	TGTGCCAGCTCACCGAGGGATATTGCAACTAATGAAAAACTGTTTTTT	CASSPRDIATNEKLFF
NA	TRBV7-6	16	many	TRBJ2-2	TGTGCCAGCAGCTCCCAAATCCGCCTAGCCGGCGGGGAGCTGTTTTTT	CASSSQIRLAGGELFF
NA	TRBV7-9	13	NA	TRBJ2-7	TGTGCCAGGGGAGAAAAGGGACGGCTCGAGCAGTACTTC	CARGEKGRLEQYF
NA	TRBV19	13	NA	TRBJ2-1	TGTGCCAGTAGTATAGTTGTGGGCTATGAGCAGTTCTTC	CASSIVVGYEQFF
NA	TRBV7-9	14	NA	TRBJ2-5	TGTGCCAGCAGCCCAACAATATACCAAGAGACCCAGTACTTC	CASSPTIYQETQYF
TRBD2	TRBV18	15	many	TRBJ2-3	TGTGCCAGCTCGCAACTAGCGGGAGGCGCAGATACGCAGTATTTT	CASSQLAGGADTQYF
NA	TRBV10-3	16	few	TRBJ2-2	TGTGCCATCAGTGACTCCGGGGGGCTGAACACCGGGGAGCTGTTTTTT	CAISDSGGLNTGELFF
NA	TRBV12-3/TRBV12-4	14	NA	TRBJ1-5	TGTGCCAGCAGTCAGGGCAATAGCAATCAGCCCCAGCATTTT	CASSQGNSNQPQHF